This T cell receptor (beta chain) was sequenced for a study of cytomegalovirus exposure and HLA in healthy donors. A note on this clone: Its cognate antigen is unknown.

The CDR3 totals 13 residues. V lost 5 bases and J 6 bases, leaving 11 bases between the germline ends. Germline loops: CDR1 MNHEY, CDR2 SMNVEV (reference sequence). Vbeta (60) and Jbeta (13) primers were used in the PCR. The repertoire was sequenced with immunoSEQ multiplex PCR; TCRdb's copy has only in-frame clones and lacks some. Altogether 150,000 to 250,000 clones are present, approximately 78% being singletons, with the ten largest covering roughly 6%. The study, taken as a whole, reports: Among immune exposure information, only CMV serostatus was available. As was reported, the HLA-A and HLA-B alleles of most subjects were accurately predicted from TCR beta sequences.

The sample taken for sequencing was PBMCs. The TCR comes from a woman between 45 and 65 years old in good health and CMV-seropositive. The J gene is TRBJ2-1, the V gene TRBV27; perhaps TRBD2 as D (6 bases). Here the CDR3 DNA reads TGTGCCAGCAGTGACTACGGGGGCAATGAGCAGTTCTTC. Its translation is CASSDYGGNEQFF.